This TCR beta chain came from a study of blood T cell repertoires in COVID-19. About the study: The samples span acute and convalescent COVID-19 from the United States, Italy and Spain. PBMCs, B-cell-depleted T cells, or T cells provided the cDNA or gDNA that made up the material.

Trimming stripped 6 bases from V and 0 bases from J, with 14 bases between. This CDR3 has 15 amino acids. CDR1 is LNHDA and CDR2 is SQIVND in the germline V gene (reference sequence). In the authors' workflow: Reference gene primer amplification gave estimated nucleated cell counts. The data were produced by immunoSEQ multiplex PCR, yet TCRdb's version contains in-frame clones alone and is incomplete. V and J calls and clone size are given by that table; D and trimming were obtained from the DNA. The sample yields 380,000 or so clones, roughly four fifths seen once. The chain employs TRBV19 and TRBJ1-2; D not resolved. Sequences were obtained from peripheral blood. The receptor's source is a human donor with acute or convalescent COVID-19. The donor label of this sample is uncertain. The CDR3 sequence is CASRTQDLANYGYTF. In DNA form, the CDR3 reads TGTGCCAGTAGGACCCAGGATCTTGCTAACTATGGCTACACCTTC.